Listed here are 20 T cell receptor beta chains from one sample, sequenced in a study of persistence of HIV-infected CD4 T cells. The libraries were made with immunoSEQ version 4 in survey mode. TCRdb's table, derived via immunoSEQ multiplex PCR, lists solely in-frame clones and lacks some. The sample has some 41,000 clones; more than 70% are singletons. Antigens of these TCRs are unknown. Cells were stimulated with CMV-infected fibroblast lysates at about 9.4 ug/mL. CD40L-negative CD69-negative CD45RO-high memory CD4+ T cells were sorted as populations depleted of antigen-responding cells. Sample: CD4+ T cells sorted from PBMCs after roughly 18-hour stimulation, taken from a patient who received antiretroviral therapy. These receptors were obtained from an adult man with HIV who was CMV-seropositive.

The chain joins TRBV6-1 to TRBJ1-1; D is ambiguous. Germline V gene lookup returns CDR1 MNHNS and CDR2 SASEGT. V was shortened by 2 bases and J by 5 bases, with 9 bases between the two germline ends. CDR3 length equals 13 residues. This chain's CDR3 is CASSELLATEAFF. The CDR3 DNA is TGTGCCAGCAGTGAACTGTTGGCAACTGAAGCTTTCTTT.

The chain couples TRBV24-1 to TRBJ2-3; D remains ambiguous. CDR1 and CDR2 (germline): KGHDR, SFDVKD. This CDR3 is built from 16 residues. V lost 1 base and J 2 bases, leaving 12 bases between the germline ends. The chain's CDR3 is CATSDFNSFLTDTQYF. DNA for the CDR3: TGTGCCACCAGTGATTTCAACTCATTTCTCACAGATACGCAGTATTTT.

CDR3 region: CASARGRGASDYGYTF. DNA of the CDR3: TGTGCCAGCGCCCGAGGCAGGGGGGCTTCCGACTATGGCTACACCTTC. V and J are TRBV4-2 and TRBJ1-2; 7 positions match TRBD1. The CDR3 runs to 16 residues. With 8 bases clipped from V and 3 bases from J, the junction kept 15 bases outside the gene matches. Germline V gene data show CDR1 as LGHNA and CDR2 as YNFKEQ.

The J gene is TRBJ2-5, the V gene TRBV3-1 (or the pseudogene TRBV3-2), with D tentatively TRBD2 (5 bases). Germline CDR1 reads LGHDT; CDR2 reads YNNKEL (reference sequence). Trimming removed 2 bases at V and 5 bases at J, with 15 bases between. This CDR3 contains 15 residues. The CDR3 sequence is CASSQPGRRGETQYF. The CDR3 DNA is TGTGCCAGCAGCCAACCTGGACGGCGAGGGGAGACCCAGTACTTC.

This clone was seen more than once but under ten times. The chain recombines TRBV5-5 with TRBJ1-5, with a tentative D call TRBD1 (5 bases). The CDR3 spans 13 residues. Looked up from germline, CDR1 is SGHKS and CDR2 is YYEKEE (reference sequence). Trimming removed 4 bases from V and 4 bases from J, with 9 bases in between. This chain's CDR3 is CASSRDVNQPQHF. CDR3 nucleotides: TGTGCCAGCAGCCGGGACGTTAATCAGCCCCAGCATTTT.

The rearrangement uses TRBV28 and TRBJ2-1, with 10 bases matching TRBD1. Germline loops: CDR1 MDHEN, CDR2 SYDVKM. CDR3 length equals 16 residues. Unmatched junction bases numbered 9, after V lost 4 bases and J lost 6 bases. The CDR3 reads CASSSLRDRGTNEQFF. The CDR3 nucleotides read TGTGCCAGCAGTTCTCTAAGGGACAGGGGAACCAATGAGCAGTTCTTC.

The gene calls are TRBV2 and TRBJ1-1; D ambiguous. V was shortened by 10 bases and J by 1 base, with 13 bases between the two germline ends. Germline lookup yields CDR1 SNHLY and CDR2 FYNNEI. The CDR3 length is 13 residues. The CDR3 here is CATRRAGNTEAFF. The CDR3, as DNA: TGTGCCACCCGGCGTGCAGGGAACACTGAAGCTTTCTTT.

The chain recombines TRBV19 with TRBJ2-3; a possible D gene is TRBD1 (6 bases). Germline lookup yields CDR1 LNHDA and CDR2 SQIVND (reference sequence). The V end was cut by 0 bases, the J end by 6 bases, with 13 bases between. The CDR3 is 15 amino acids. The CDR3 bases are TGTGCCAGTAGTATAGATCTACAGGGAAGGGATACGCAGTATTTT. Its translation is CASSIDLQGRDTQYF.

J is TRBJ2-7 and V is TRBV3-1 (or the pseudogene TRBV3-2); no clear D gene. From germline, CDR1 is LGHDT and CDR2 YNNKEL (reference sequence). Trimming removed 4 bases from V and 0 bases from J, with 16 bases in between. This CDR3 has 16 residues. The CDR3 sequence is CASSPTAGRSSYEQYF. In nucleotides, the CDR3 is TGTGCCAGCAGCCCCACGGCCGGCAGGAGCTCCTACGAGCAGTACTTC.

The rearrangement uses TRBV3-1 (or the pseudogene TRBV3-2) and TRBJ2-5, with TRBD2 identical over 8 bases. Germline V CDR1 and CDR2: LGHDT, YNNKEL (reference sequence). The CDR3 contains 14 residues. J was trimmed by 2 bases and V by 8 bases; bases with no gene match: 7. The CDR3: CASYPGGVQETQYF. Here the CDR3 DNA reads TGTGCCAGCTACCCCGGGGGGGTACAAGAGACCCAGTACTTC.

The CDR3 DNA is TGTGCCAGCAGCCCTTCAGGCGCCCAGTACAATGAGCAGTTCTTC. Its translation: CASSPSGAQYNEQFF. V gene TRBV7-9 combines with J gene TRBJ2-1, with D unresolved. Germline loops: CDR1 SEHNR, CDR2 FQNEAQ (reference sequence). The CDR3 is made up of 15 amino acids. The ends were cut back, 5 bases at V and 4 bases at J, with 15 bases in the middle.

V gene TRBV6-5 combines with J gene TRBJ1-3; D is unresolved. V lost 4 bases and J 10 bases, leaving 14 bases between the germline ends. Per germline, CDR1 MNHEY and CDR2 SVGAGI. This CDR3 is built from 13 residues. Here the CDR3 reads CASSSGQPPTIYF. As DNA, the CDR3 is TGTGCCAGCAGTTCTGGGCAGCCTCCGACCATATATTTT.

The rearrangement uses TRBV12-5 and TRBJ2-1; perhaps TRBD2 as D (6 bases). In germline, CDR1 is LGHNT, CDR2 FRNRAP. V shed 8 bases and J shed 0 bases, with 14 bases lying between them. The CDR3 length is 15 residues. CDR3 region: CASRPMGGSYNEQFF. CDR3 bases: TGTGCTAGTCGCCCTATGGGGGGCTCCTACAATGAGCAGTTCTTC.

This clone was seen a few times. The rearrangement links TRBV4-1 to TRBJ2-1, with 7 bases that match TRBD1. Germline V gene lookup returns CDR1 MGHRA and CDR2 YSYEKL. CDR3 length: 17 amino acids. With 3 bases clipped from V and 9 bases from J, the junction kept 17 bases outside the gene matches. CDR3 sequence: CASSHPPWTGQRSEQFF. DNA of the CDR3: TGCGCCAGCAGCCATCCCCCTTGGACAGGCCAGAGGTCTGAGCAGTTCTTC.

The chain has TRBV4-2 and TRBJ1-1, with D maybe TRBD1 (5 bases). The CDR3 totals 15 residues. V was trimmed by 0 bases and J by 5 bases, leaving 13 bases between them. Germline V CDR1 and CDR2: LGHNA, YNFKEQ. CDR3 sequence reads: CASSQDGGRGTEAFF. Written as DNA, the CDR3 is TGTGCCAGCAGCCAAGATGGCGGGCGGGGGACTGAAGCTTTCTTT.

This clone was detected only once. The same CDR3 also results from other DNA sequences found in this sample. The V and J genes are TRBV28 and TRBJ1-2, with unresolved D. Germline CDR1 reads MDHEN; CDR2 reads SYDVKM. This CDR3 comprises 14 residues. With 6 bases removed from V and 0 bases from J, the gap between germline ends came to 11 bases. As DNA, the CDR3 is TGTGCCAGCAGCCGACGGGGAACTAACTATGGCTACACCTTC. Translated, it gives CASSRRGTNYGYTF.

The V call is TRBV5-1, the J call TRBJ1-2; D is unresolved. This CDR3 comprises 13 residues. Germline lookup yields CDR1 SGHRS and CDR2 YFSETQ. With 4 bases removed from V and 3 bases from J, the gap between germline ends came to 10 bases. This CDR3 reads CASSPNGDYGYTF. The DNA for the CDR3 is TGCGCCAGCAGCCCCAACGGGGACTATGGCTACACCTTC.

This clone was seen a handful of times. The chain carries TRBV29-1 and TRBJ2-4; 8 bases are shared with TRBD1. Unmatched junction bases numbered 11, after V lost 6 bases and J lost 7 bases. CDR1 is SQVTM and CDR2 is ANQGSEA in the germline V gene. CDR3 length: 14 amino acids. CDR3 region: CSVFSRGRGNIQYF. The CDR3 nucleotides are TGCAGCGTGTTTTCCAGGGGGCGAGGGAACATTCAGTACTTC.

This chain's CDR3 is CASSSKQGATHEQYF. The CDR3 DNA is TGTGCCAGCAGCTCCAAACAGGGGGCTACCCACGAGCAGTACTTC. The chain couples TRBV5-8 to TRBJ2-7, with 9 bases lining up with TRBD1. The germline V gene encodes CDR1 SGHTS and CDR2 YDEGEE. The CDR3 spans 15 residues. J lost 5 bases, V lost 3 bases, and 9 bases had no gene match. The whole variable domain, filled in from reference TRBV5-8 and TRBJ2-7, reads EAGVTQSPTHLIKTRGQQATLRCSPISGHTSVYWYQQALGLGLQFLLWYDEGEERNRGNFPPRFSGRQFPNYSSELNVNALELEDSALYLCASSSKQGATHEQYFGPGTRLTVT.

The rearrangement uses TRBV7-9 and TRBJ1-6; D is uncertain. The CDR3 extends over 15 amino acids. Germline lookup yields CDR1 SEHNR and CDR2 FQNEAQ (reference sequence). V lost 4 bases, J lost 4 bases, and 11 bases lay in between. CDR3 loop: CASSSMGGYNSPLHF. CDR3 coding DNA: TGTGCCAGCAGCTCCATGGGCGGATATAATTCACCCCTCCACTTT.